The source of this T cell receptor beta chain is a study of cytomegalovirus exposure and HLA in healthy donors. PCR used 60 Vbeta primers and 13 Jbeta primers. Repertoires were generated with immunoSEQ multiplex PCR, while TCRdb's copy carries only in-frame clones and drops some. This table holds about 170,000 clones. Findings and limits, study-wide: A later analysis showed that HLA-associated TCR beta chains had undergone more clonal expansion than equally common others.

Germline CDR1 MNHNY, CDR2 SVGAGI (reference sequence). Unmatched junction bases numbered 5, after V lost 2 bases and J lost 5 bases. The CDR3 has 15 residues. Details on this clone: Antigen unknown.

The J gene is TRBJ1-1, the V gene TRBV6-6; 10 nucleotides match TRBD1. Sequencing was carried out using PBMCs. The TCR was taken from a woman aged 18-35 years in good health and CMV-seropositive. The CDR3 DNA is TGTGCCAGCAGTTACCAAGACAGGGGGCAAACTGAAGCTTTCTTT. The encoded protein is CASSYQDRGQTEAFF.